Each of the 11 T cell receptor beta chains below was sequenced from the same sample in a study of regulatory T cells. Findings and limits, study-wide: Hydrophobic residues at CDR3 positions 6 and 7 were enriched in conventional CD4+ T cells of CD3G-deficient patients.

Their antigens are not known. Primers: 52 TRBV forward and 13 TRBJ reverse. Using immunoSEQ multiplex PCR, the repertoire was profiled, and TCRdb retains in-frame clones only, with some absent. Of tens of thousands of clones listed, under 95% were seen once; the top ten hold about 1.4%. Sequencing was performed on conventional CD4+ T cells sorted from blood. The receptor source for this set is a young adult with CD3G deficiency.

The chain has TRBV6-6 and TRBJ2-4; possible D gene TRBD1, 6 bases. Germline V gives CDR1 MNHNY, CDR2 SVGAGI (reference sequence). The CDR3 covers 15 residues. V dropped 5 bases and J dropped 1 base, with 12 bases sitting between them. CDR3 in DNA: TGTGCCAGCAGTACAGGGAATGGCGCCAAAAACATTCAGTACTTC. The encoded protein is CASSTGNGAKNIQYF.

This rearrangement joins TRBV5-1 to TRBJ2-1; D possibly corresponds to TRBD2 (5 bases). The CDR3 contains 14 residues. With 0 bases removed from V and 7 bases from J, the gap between germline ends came to 11 bases. The germline V gene encodes CDR1 SGHRS and CDR2 YFSETQ. The chain's CDR3 is CASSLGAGRNEQFF. For the CDR3, the DNA is TGCGCCAGCAGCTTGGGGGCGGGTAGAAATGAGCAGTTCTTC.

The chain uses TRBV19 and TRBJ2-2; 9 bases map to TRBD2. The CDR3 runs to 16 residues. Per germline, CDR1 LNHDA and CDR2 SQIVND (reference sequence). The V and J ends lost 4 bases and 1 base, in that order; junction bases with no gene match: 4. This chain's CDR3 is CASSTVLAGNTGELFF. The CDR3 nucleotides read TGTGCCAGTAGTACAGTACTAGCGGGGAACACCGGGGAGCTGTTTTTT.

The CDR3: CASSQDPGLDVDTQYF. CDR3 bases: TGCGCCAGCAGCCAAGATCCGGGACTAGATGTCGATACGCAGTATTTT. The rearrangement joins TRBV4-1 to TRBJ2-3, with 8 bases matching TRBD2. The CDR3 runs to 16 residues. CDR1 and CDR2 (germline): MGHRA, YSYEKL. V lost 0 bases, J lost 6 bases, and 8 bases stayed unmatched.

J is TRBJ2-7 and V is TRBV19, with D maybe TRBD2 (6 bases). CDR1 and CDR2 (germline): LNHDA, SQIVND (reference sequence). The CDR3 length is 14 residues. Trimming left V 5 bases short and J 2 bases short, with 13 bases between. CDR3 loop: CASSRGAGPYEQYF. The CDR3 DNA is TGTGCCAGTAGTCGCGGGGCCGGTCCCTACGAGCAGTACTTC.

The V gene is TRBV5-1, the J gene TRBJ2-3; 8 bases line up with TRBD2. V shed 5 bases, J shed 6 bases, and the junction held 11 bases outside the gene matches. The CDR3 sequence is 15 residues long. Germline assignment: CDR1 SGHRS and CDR2 YFSETQ. DNA for the CDR3: TGCGCCAGCAGTTCGGGACTGGTAGCGGGGGATACGCAGTATTTT. This gives the protein CASSSGLVAGDTQYF. The full variable domain, with the rest looked up from reference TRBV5-1 and TRBJ2-3, is KAGVTQTPRYLIKTRGQQVTLSCSPISGHRSVSWYQQTPGQGLQFLFEYFSETQRNKGNFPGRFSGRQFSNSRSEMNVSTLELGDSALYLCASSSGLVAGDTQYFGPGTRLTVL.

The chain has TRBV6-6 and TRBJ1-1; D not certain. CDR3 size: 13 residues. The germline CDR1 and CDR2 sequences are MNHNY and SVGAGI (reference sequence). Trimming left V 2 bases short and J 1 base short, with 5 bases between. CDR3 residues: CASSYTGNTEAFF. The CDR3 DNA reads TGTGCCAGCAGTTACACGGGGAACACTGAAGCTTTCTTT.

The J gene is TRBJ2-5, the V gene TRBV7-9; D gene uncertain. With 3 bases removed from V and 5 bases from J, the gap between germline ends came to 10 bases. The germline V gene encodes CDR1 SEHNR and CDR2 FQNEAQ (reference sequence). The CDR3 consists of 13 residues. The CDR3 loop is CASSFSLGETQYF. The CDR3 DNA sequence: TGTGCCAGCAGCTTTTCTCTAGGGGAGACCCAGTACTTC. The full variable domain, completed using reference TRBV7-9 and TRBJ2-5, is DTGVSQNPRHKITKRGQNVTFRCDPISEHNRLYWYRQTLGQGPEFLTYFQNEAQLEKSRLLSDRFSAERPKGSFSTLEIQRTEQGDSAMYLCASSFSLGETQYFGPGTRLLVL.

The chain is built from TRBV28 and TRBJ1-2, with 8 bases fitting TRBD1. The CDR3 is 12 residues long. The trim removed 5 bases at V and 6 bases at J, leaving 2 bases unmatched. CDR1 MDHEN and CDR2 SYDVKM come from the germline V gene. CDR3 in DNA: TGTGCCAGCAGTCTACAGGGGGATGGCTACACCTTC. It codes for CASSLQGDGYTF.

This chain connects TRBV10-3 to TRBJ2-7, with D possibly being TRBD2 (5 bases). This CDR3 contains 12 residues. Germline assignment: CDR1 ENHRY and CDR2 SYGVKD. Trimming shortened V by 6 bases and J by 6 bases, and 12 bases separated the two germline ends. The CDR3 reads CAISPVGGEQYF. In nucleotides, the CDR3 is TGTGCCATCAGCCCGGTCGGAGGCGAGCAGTACTTC.

This chain links TRBV25-1 with TRBJ2-1; D unclear. The V end was cut by 3 bases, the J end by 6 bases, with 15 bases between. This CDR3 comprises 15 residues. Per germline, CDR1 MGHDK and CDR2 SYGVNS. The CDR3 protein is CASSDYSPLGNEQFF. DNA of the CDR3: TGTGCCAGCAGTGATTATTCCCCCCTCGGCAATGAGCAGTTCTTC.